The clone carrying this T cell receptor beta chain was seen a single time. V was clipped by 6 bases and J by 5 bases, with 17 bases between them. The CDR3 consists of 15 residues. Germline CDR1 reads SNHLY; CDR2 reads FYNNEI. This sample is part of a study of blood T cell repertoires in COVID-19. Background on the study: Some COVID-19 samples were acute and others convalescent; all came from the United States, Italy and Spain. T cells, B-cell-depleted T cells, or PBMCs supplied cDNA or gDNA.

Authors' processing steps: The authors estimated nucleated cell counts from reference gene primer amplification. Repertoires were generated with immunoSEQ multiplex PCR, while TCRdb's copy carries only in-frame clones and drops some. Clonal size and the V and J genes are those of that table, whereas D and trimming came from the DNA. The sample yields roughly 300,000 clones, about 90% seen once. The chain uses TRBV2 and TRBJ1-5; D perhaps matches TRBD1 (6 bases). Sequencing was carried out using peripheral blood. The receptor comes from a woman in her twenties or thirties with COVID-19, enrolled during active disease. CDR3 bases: TGTGCCAGCAGGCTTACCCAGGGGAACGATCAGCCCCAGCATTTT. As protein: CASRLTQGNDQPQHF. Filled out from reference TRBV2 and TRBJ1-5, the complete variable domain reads EPEVTQTPSHQVTQMGQEVILRCVPISNHLYFYWYRQILGQKVEFLVSFYNNEISEKSEIFDDQFSVERPDGSNFTLKIRSTKLEDSAMYFCASRLTQGNDQPQHFGDGTRLSIL.